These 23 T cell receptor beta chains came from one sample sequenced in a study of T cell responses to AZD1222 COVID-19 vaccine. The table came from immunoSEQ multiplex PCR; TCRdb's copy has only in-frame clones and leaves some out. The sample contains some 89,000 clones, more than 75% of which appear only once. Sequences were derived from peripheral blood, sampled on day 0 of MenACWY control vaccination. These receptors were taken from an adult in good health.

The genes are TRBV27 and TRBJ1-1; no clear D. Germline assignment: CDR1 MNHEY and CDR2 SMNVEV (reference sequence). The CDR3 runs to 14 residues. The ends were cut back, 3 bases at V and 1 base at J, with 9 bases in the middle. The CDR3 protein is CASSLRLTNTEAFF. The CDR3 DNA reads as TGTGCCAGCAGTTTGAGACTCACGAACACTGAAGCTTTCTTT.

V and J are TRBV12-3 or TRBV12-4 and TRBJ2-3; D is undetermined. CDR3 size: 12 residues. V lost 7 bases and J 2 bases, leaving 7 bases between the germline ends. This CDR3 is CASTRNTDTQYF. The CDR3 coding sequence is TGTGCCAGCACCAGAAACACAGATACGCAGTATTTT.

CDR3 residues: CAISSFDQPQHF. In DNA form, the CDR3 reads TGTGCCATCAGTTCGTTCGATCAGCCCCAGCATTTT. The rearrangement links TRBV10-3 to TRBJ1-5, with D hard to call. Looked up from germline, CDR1 is ENHRY and CDR2 is SYGVKD. The CDR3 has 12 amino acids. V lost 5 bases and J lost 5, with 7 bases in between.

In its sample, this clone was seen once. As DNA, the CDR3 is TGTGCCAGTAGTGCTGCTCGGGACAGTAAAAACATTCAGTACTTC. As protein: CASSAARDSKNIQYF. V and J are TRBV19 and TRBJ2-4, with 7 bases lining up with TRBD1. The CDR3 is 15 residues long. Germline V gene data show CDR1 as LNHDA and CDR2 as SQIVND (reference sequence). Trimming cost V 5 bases and J 4 bases; bases outside gene matches: 8.

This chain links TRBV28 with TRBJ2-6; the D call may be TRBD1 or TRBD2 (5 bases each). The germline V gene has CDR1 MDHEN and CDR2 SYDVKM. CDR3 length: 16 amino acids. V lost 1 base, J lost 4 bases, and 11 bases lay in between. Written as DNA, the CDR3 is TGTGCCAGCAGTTTATATACGGGGACCGGGGCCAACGTCCTGACTTTC. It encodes CASSLYTGTGANVLTF.

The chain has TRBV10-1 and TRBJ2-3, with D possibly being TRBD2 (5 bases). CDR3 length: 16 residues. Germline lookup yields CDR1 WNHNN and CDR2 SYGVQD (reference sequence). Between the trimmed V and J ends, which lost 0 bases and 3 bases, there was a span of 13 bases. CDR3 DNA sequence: TGCGCCAGCAGTGAGTCGATGTCGGGGAAAACAGATACGCAGTATTTT. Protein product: CASSESMSGKTDTQYF.

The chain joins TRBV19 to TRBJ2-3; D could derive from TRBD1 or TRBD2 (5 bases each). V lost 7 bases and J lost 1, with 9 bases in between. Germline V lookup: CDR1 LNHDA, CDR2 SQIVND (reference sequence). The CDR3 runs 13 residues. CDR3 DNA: TGTGCCAGTAAATGGGACGGCACAGATACGCAGTATTTT. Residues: CASKWDGTDTQYF.

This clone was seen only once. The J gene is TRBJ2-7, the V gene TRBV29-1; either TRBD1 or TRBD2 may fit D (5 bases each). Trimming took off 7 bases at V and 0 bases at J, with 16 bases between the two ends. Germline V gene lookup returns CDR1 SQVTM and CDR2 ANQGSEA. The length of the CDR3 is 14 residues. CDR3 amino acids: CSALRDPSSYEQYF. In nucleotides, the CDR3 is TGCAGCGCCCTCCGGGACCCGAGCTCCTACGAGCAGTACTTC.

The CDR3 DNA sequence: TGTGCCAGCAGCCTCGACAGGGCCCCTAACAATGAGCAGTTCTTC. Translation: CASSLDRAPNNEQFF. The chain combines TRBV7-2 with TRBJ2-1; 7 nucleotides line up with TRBD1. This CDR3 contains 15 residues. Germline V gives CDR1 SGHTA, CDR2 FQGNSA. Unmatched junction bases numbered 9, after V lost 5 bases and J lost 5 bases.

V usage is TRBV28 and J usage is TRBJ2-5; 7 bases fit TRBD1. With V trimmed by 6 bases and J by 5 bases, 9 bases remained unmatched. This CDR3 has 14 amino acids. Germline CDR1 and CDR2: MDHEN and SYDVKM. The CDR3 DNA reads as TGTGCCAGCAGAGCCAGGGGGAGTTGGGAGACCCAGTACTTC. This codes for CASRARGSWETQYF. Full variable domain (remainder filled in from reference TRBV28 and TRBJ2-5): DVKVTQSSRYLVKRTGEKVFLECVQDMDHENMFWYRQDPGLGLRLIYFSYDVKMKEKGDIPEGYSVSREKKERFSLILESASTNQTSMYLCASRARGSWETQYFGPGTRLLVL.

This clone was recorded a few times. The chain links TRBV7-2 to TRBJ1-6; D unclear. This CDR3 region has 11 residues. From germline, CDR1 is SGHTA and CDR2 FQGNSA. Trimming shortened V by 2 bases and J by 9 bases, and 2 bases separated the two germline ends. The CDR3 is CASSLFSPLHF. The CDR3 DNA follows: TGTGCCAGCAGCTTATTTTCACCCCTCCACTTT.

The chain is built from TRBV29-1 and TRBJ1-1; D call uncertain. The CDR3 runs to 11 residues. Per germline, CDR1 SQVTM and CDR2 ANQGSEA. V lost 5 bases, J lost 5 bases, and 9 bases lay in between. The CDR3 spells CSVSGRTEAFF. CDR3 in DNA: TGCAGCGTTTCCGGGCGGACTGAAGCTTTCTTT.

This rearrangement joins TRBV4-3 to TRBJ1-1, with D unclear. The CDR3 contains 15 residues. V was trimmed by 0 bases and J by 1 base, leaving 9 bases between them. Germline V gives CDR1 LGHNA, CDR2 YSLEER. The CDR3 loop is CASSQEATRNTEAFF. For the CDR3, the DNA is TGCGCCAGCAGCCAAGAGGCGACGCGGAACACTGAAGCTTTCTTT.

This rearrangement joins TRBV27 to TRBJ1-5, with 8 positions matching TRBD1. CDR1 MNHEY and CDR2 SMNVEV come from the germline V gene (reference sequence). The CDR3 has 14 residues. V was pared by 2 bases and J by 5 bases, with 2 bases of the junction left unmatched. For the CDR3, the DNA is TGTGCCAGCAGTTTAGACAGGGGTGATCAGCCCCAGCATTTT. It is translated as CASSLDRGDQPQHF.

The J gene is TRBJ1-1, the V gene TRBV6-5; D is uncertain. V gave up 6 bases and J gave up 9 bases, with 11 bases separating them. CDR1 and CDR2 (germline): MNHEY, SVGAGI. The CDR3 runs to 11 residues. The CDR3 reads CASRGRTKAFF. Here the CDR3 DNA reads TGTGCCAGCAGAGGTAGGACCAAAGCTTTCTTT.

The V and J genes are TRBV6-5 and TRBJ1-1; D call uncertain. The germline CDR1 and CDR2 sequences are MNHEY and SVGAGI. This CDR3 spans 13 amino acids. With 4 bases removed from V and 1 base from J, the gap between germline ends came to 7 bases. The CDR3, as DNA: TGTGCCAGCAGTTTACAAGAGAACACTGAAGCTTTCTTT. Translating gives CASSLQENTEAFF.

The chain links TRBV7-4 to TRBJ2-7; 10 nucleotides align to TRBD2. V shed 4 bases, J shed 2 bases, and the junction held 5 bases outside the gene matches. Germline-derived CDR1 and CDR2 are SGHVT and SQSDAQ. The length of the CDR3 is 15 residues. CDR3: CASSWLAGEAYEQYF. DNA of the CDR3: TGTGCCAGCAGCTGGCTAGCGGGAGAAGCCTACGAGCAGTACTTC.

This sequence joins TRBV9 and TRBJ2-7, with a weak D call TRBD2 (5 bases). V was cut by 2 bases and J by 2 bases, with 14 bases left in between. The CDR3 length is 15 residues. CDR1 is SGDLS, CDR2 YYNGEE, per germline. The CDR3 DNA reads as TGTGCCAGCAGCGTCGGAGGCAGTCTCACCTACGAGCAGTACTTC. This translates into CASSVGGSLTYEQYF.

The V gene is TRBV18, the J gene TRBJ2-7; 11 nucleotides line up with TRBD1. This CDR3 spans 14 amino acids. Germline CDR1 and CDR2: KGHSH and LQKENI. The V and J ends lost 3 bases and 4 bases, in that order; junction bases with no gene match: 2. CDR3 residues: CASSPGTGGYEQYF. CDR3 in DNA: TGTGCCAGCTCACCGGGGACAGGGGGATACGAGCAGTACTTC.

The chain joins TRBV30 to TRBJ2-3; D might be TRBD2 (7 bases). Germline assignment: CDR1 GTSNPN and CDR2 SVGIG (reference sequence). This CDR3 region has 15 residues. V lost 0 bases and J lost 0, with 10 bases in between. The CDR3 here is CAWSVGGRSTDTQYF. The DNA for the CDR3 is TGTGCCTGGAGTGTCGGGGGGCGTAGCACAGATACGCAGTATTTT.

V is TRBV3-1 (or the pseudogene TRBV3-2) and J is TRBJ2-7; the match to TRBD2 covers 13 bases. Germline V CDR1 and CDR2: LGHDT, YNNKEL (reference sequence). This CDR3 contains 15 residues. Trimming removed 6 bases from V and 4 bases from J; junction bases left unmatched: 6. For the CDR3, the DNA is TGTGCCAGCAGGCTCGGACTAGCGGGGGAATACGAGCAGTACTTC. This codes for CASRLGLAGEYEQYF.

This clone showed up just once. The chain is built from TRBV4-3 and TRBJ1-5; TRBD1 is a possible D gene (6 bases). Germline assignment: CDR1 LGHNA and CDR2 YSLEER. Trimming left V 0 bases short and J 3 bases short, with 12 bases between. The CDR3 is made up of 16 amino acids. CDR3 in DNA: TGCGCCAGCAGCCAAGAGACAGGTTTAAACAATCAGCCCCAGCATTTT. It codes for CASSQETGLNNQPQHF.

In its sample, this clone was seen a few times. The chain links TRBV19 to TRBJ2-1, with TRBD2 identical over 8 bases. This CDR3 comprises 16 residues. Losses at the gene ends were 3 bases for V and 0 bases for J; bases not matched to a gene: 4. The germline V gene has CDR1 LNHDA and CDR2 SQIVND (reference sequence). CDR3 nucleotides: TGTGCCAGTAGTATTTTTGCGGGAGGCTCCTACAATGAGCAGTTCTTC. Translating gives CASSIFAGGSYNEQFF. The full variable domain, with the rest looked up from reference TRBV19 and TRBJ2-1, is DGGITQSPKYLFRKEGQNVTLSCEQNLNHDAMYWYRQDPGQGLRLIYYSQIVNDFQKGDIAEGYSVSREKKESFPLTVTSAQKNPTAFYLCASSIFAGGSYNEQFFGPGTRLTVL.